A selection of T cell receptor beta chains follows, all from one sample in a study of cytomegalovirus exposure and HLA in healthy donors. Sequenced by immunoSEQ multiplex PCR; TCRdb stores in-frame clones only, minus some. The repertoire holds 250,000 to 300,000 clones, with around four fifths as singletons. The source material was PBMCs. Receptor source: a woman aged 40-49 years in good health and CMV-seropositive. Both conserved end residues are part of each CDR3. Fields, in order: D gene, J gene, clone size, V gene, CDR3 DNA, CDR3 protein. D genes are given only for firm matches. Size tells how often a clone was seen (once, few, many) or the class of an expanded clone, and some rows leave it out.

d_call: -; j_call: TRBJ1-2; clone_size: -; v_call: TRBV9; cdr3_nt: TGTGCCAGCAGCGTAAGTGGGCCTAATAAGGACTATGGCTACACCTTC; cdr3_aa: CASSVSGPNKDYGYTF
d_call: -; j_call: TRBJ2-7; clone_size: -; v_call: TRBV5-1; cdr3_nt: TGCGCCAGCAGCTTGGTGGCGGGAAACGAGCAGTACTTC; cdr3_aa: CASSLVAGNEQYF
d_call: -; j_call: TRBJ2-5; clone_size: -; v_call: TRBV9; cdr3_nt: TGTGCCAGCAGCCGCGGACTGGAAGAGACCCAGTACTTC; cdr3_aa: CASSRGLEETQYF
d_call: TRBD2; j_call: TRBJ2-7; clone_size: -; v_call: TRBV29-1; cdr3_nt: TGCAGCGTAACTAGCGCCAGCTCCTACGAGCAGTACTTC; cdr3_aa: CSVTSASSYEQYF
d_call: TRBD1; j_call: TRBJ2-7; clone_size: once; v_call: TRBV7-2; cdr3_nt: TGTGCCAGCACCCGAGGGGGCCCCTACGAGCAATACTTC; cdr3_aa: CASTRGGPYEQYF
d_call: -; j_call: TRBJ1-2; clone_size: -; v_call: TRBV27; cdr3_nt: TGTGCCAGCACACAGGGCCCCCTCTATGGCTACACCTTC; cdr3_aa: CASTQGPLYGYTF
d_call: -; j_call: TRBJ1-5; clone_size: -; v_call: TRBV19; cdr3_nt: TGTGCCAGTAGTATAGTTGCAGGGCCCCAGCATTTT; cdr3_aa: CASSIVAGPQHF
d_call: TRBD1; j_call: TRBJ2-3; clone_size: -; v_call: TRBV9; cdr3_nt: TGTGCCAGCAGCGCTCGGACAGGGAAGCACGCAGATACGCAGTATTTT; cdr3_aa: CASSARTGKHADTQYF
d_call: -; j_call: TRBJ1-4; clone_size: -; v_call: TRBV6-6; cdr3_nt: TGTGCCAGCAGAGGGACATCAACTAATGAAAAACTGTTTTTT; cdr3_aa: CASRGTSTNEKLFF
d_call: -; j_call: TRBJ2-7; clone_size: -; v_call: TRBV2; cdr3_nt: TGTGCCAGCAGTTCCCTCTACGAGCAGTACTTC; cdr3_aa: CASSSLYEQYF
d_call: TRBD1; j_call: TRBJ1-1; clone_size: -; v_call: TRBV10-3; cdr3_nt: TGTGCCATCAGGACACAGACAGGGGGATACACTGAAGCTTTCTTT; cdr3_aa: CAIRTQTGGYTEAFF
d_call: TRBD1; j_call: TRBJ2-6; clone_size: -; v_call: TRBV7-2; cdr3_nt: TGTGCCAGCAGCTTAGGGACAGGGTACTCTGGGGCCAACGTCCTGACTTTC; cdr3_aa: CASSLGTGYSGANVLTF
d_call: -; j_call: TRBJ2-6; clone_size: -; v_call: TRBV7-3; cdr3_nt: TGTGCCAGCAGCTTACTCGAGTACCGCTCTGGGGCCAACGTCCTGACTTTC; cdr3_aa: CASSLLEYRSGANVLTF
d_call: TRBD2; j_call: TRBJ2-1; clone_size: -; v_call: TRBV11-2; cdr3_nt: TGTGCCAGCAGCTTCTGGGGGGGGGTGAACAATGAGCAGTTCTTC; cdr3_aa: CASSFWGGVNNEQFF
d_call: TRBD2; j_call: TRBJ2-3; clone_size: -; v_call: TRBV18; cdr3_nt: TGTGCCAGCTCACCAGCGGGGACTAGCGGATCAGATACGCAGTATTTT; cdr3_aa: CASSPAGTSGSDTQYF
d_call: TRBD1; j_call: TRBJ1-2; clone_size: -; v_call: TRBV27; cdr3_nt: TGTGCCAGCAGTTTACCCTGGACAGGATGGGACGGCTACACCTTC; cdr3_aa: CASSLPWTGWDGYTF
d_call: -; j_call: TRBJ1-6; clone_size: -; v_call: TRBV29-1; cdr3_nt: TGCAGCGCACGGAGCGGTCGGGATTCGGCCCTCCACTTT; cdr3_aa: CSARSGRDSALHF
d_call: TRBD1; j_call: TRBJ2-6; clone_size: few; v_call: TRBV28; cdr3_nt: TGTGCCAGCAGTTCGACAGGGGGGACGGTGGGGGCCAACGTCCTGACTTTC; cdr3_aa: CASSSTGGTVGANVLTF
d_call: -; j_call: TRBJ1-5; clone_size: few; v_call: TRBV4-1; cdr3_nt: TGCGCCAGCAGCCAAGATACCGGGACCCAGCATTTT; cdr3_aa: CASSQDTGTQHF
d_call: TRBD2; j_call: TRBJ2-7; clone_size: -; v_call: TRBV4-3; cdr3_nt: TGCGCCAGCAGCCAAGATAGCGGGAGCTCCTACGAGCAGTACTTC; cdr3_aa: CASSQDSGSSYEQYF
d_call: -; j_call: TRBJ2-6; clone_size: -; v_call: TRBV9; cdr3_nt: TGTGCCAGCAGCGGCCGGAGCTCTGGGGCCAACGTCCTGACTTTC; cdr3_aa: CASSGRSSGANVLTF
d_call: -; j_call: TRBJ1-6; clone_size: -; v_call: TRBV7-6; cdr3_nt: TGTGCCAGCAGCTTAGATAATAATTCACCCCTCCACTTT; cdr3_aa: CASSLDNNSPLHF
d_call: TRBD1; j_call: TRBJ1-6; clone_size: -; v_call: TRBV6-1; cdr3_nt: TGTGCCGGGGGACAGTTGAGCTCCTATAATTCACCCCTCCACTTT; cdr3_aa: CAGGQLSSYNSPLHF
d_call: TRBD2; j_call: TRBJ2-3; clone_size: -; v_call: TRBV30; cdr3_nt: TGTGCCTGGAACTCAGCTAGCGGGAGTTGGACAGATACGCAGTATTTT; cdr3_aa: CAWNSASGSWTDTQYF
d_call: -; j_call: TRBJ2-1; clone_size: -; v_call: TRBV12-2; cdr3_nt: TGTGCAAGTCGCTTGATGGCGGGAGGGCCTATGAATGAGCAGTTCTTC; cdr3_aa: CASRLMAGGPMNEQFF
d_call: -; j_call: TRBJ1-1; clone_size: -; v_call: TRBV7-9; cdr3_nt: TGTGCCAGCAGCTTCGCCCCCTTCCCGGGGACTGAAGCTTTCTTT; cdr3_aa: CASSFAPFPGTEAFF
d_call: -; j_call: TRBJ1-5; clone_size: -; v_call: TRBV5-4; cdr3_nt: TGTGCCAGCAGCTTGGACAGGTCCAATCAGCCCCAGCATTTT; cdr3_aa: CASSLDRSNQPQHF
d_call: -; j_call: TRBJ1-2; clone_size: -; v_call: TRBV28; cdr3_nt: TGTGCCAGCAGTGCCAGGGGACATGGCTACACCTTC; cdr3_aa: CASSARGHGYTF
d_call: -; j_call: TRBJ1-4; clone_size: once; v_call: TRBV27; cdr3_nt: TGTGCCAGCTCCCTGGGGGGGCCGCATGAAAAACTGTTTTTT; cdr3_aa: CASSLGGPHEKLFF
d_call: -; j_call: TRBJ1-4; clone_size: -; v_call: TRBV19; cdr3_nt: TGTGCCAGTAGTATTAACAGGAATGAAAAACTGTTTTTT; cdr3_aa: CASSINRNEKLFF
d_call: TRBD2; j_call: TRBJ2-3; clone_size: -; v_call: TRBV18; cdr3_nt: TGTGCCAGCTCACCCCGTCGGACTAGCGGGGGGGATACGCAGTATTTT; cdr3_aa: CASSPRRTSGGDTQYF
d_call: TRBD2; j_call: TRBJ2-7; clone_size: -; v_call: TRBV19; cdr3_nt: TGTGCCAGTAGTACCTATAGCGGGAGTATTCCCTACGAGCAGTACTTC; cdr3_aa: CASSTYSGSIPYEQYF
d_call: -; j_call: TRBJ2-1; clone_size: -; v_call: TRBV6-6; cdr3_nt: TGTGCCAGCAGTCCGGGGGACGACCTTTACAATGAGCAGTTCTTC; cdr3_aa: CASSPGDDLYNEQFF
d_call: TRBD2; j_call: TRBJ2-2; clone_size: -; v_call: TRBV9; cdr3_nt: TGTGCCAGTCGCTCGGGGGGGAACACCGGGGAGCTGTTTTTT; cdr3_aa: CASRSGGNTGELFF
d_call: -; j_call: TRBJ1-1; clone_size: -; v_call: TRBV6-5; cdr3_nt: TGTGCCAGCGGTTCTTCGCAGGGGAACACTGAAGCTTTCTTT; cdr3_aa: CASGSSQGNTEAFF
d_call: -; j_call: TRBJ2-7; clone_size: -; v_call: TRBV7-2; cdr3_nt: TGTGCCAGCAGTACGGGAGATTTCCGGGGAGAGCAGTACTTC; cdr3_aa: CASSTGDFRGEQYF
d_call: TRBD1; j_call: TRBJ2-1; clone_size: -; v_call: TRBV5-4; cdr3_nt: TGTGCCAGCAGCGGTGGATACCGGGGACAGTTCTACAATGAGCAGTTCTTC; cdr3_aa: CASSGGYRGQFYNEQFF
d_call: -; j_call: TRBJ1-4; clone_size: -; v_call: TRBV7-2; cdr3_nt: TGTGCCAGCAGCTTAGCGCTAACCGCAACTAATGAAAAACTGTTTTTT; cdr3_aa: CASSLALTATNEKLFF
d_call: TRBD1; j_call: TRBJ2-1; clone_size: few; v_call: TRBV5-4; cdr3_nt: TGTGCCAGCAGCTTGGTGGGACAGGGTAACAATGAGCAGTTCTTC; cdr3_aa: CASSLVGQGNNEQFF
d_call: TRBD1; j_call: TRBJ1-4; clone_size: -; v_call: TRBV7-9; cdr3_nt: TGTGCCAGCAGCTTATTTGGGACAGCGAATGAAAAACTGTTTTTT; cdr3_aa: CASSLFGTANEKLFF
d_call: TRBD2; j_call: TRBJ2-5; clone_size: -; v_call: TRBV11-2; cdr3_nt: TGTGCCAGCAGCCGTAGCGGGAGCGGTGAGACCCAGTACTTC; cdr3_aa: CASSRSGSGETQYF
d_call: TRBD2; j_call: TRBJ2-3; clone_size: -; v_call: TRBV18; cdr3_nt: TGTGCCAGCCCCGCGACTAGCGGCACAGATACGCAGTATTTT; cdr3_aa: CASPATSGTDTQYF
d_call: -; j_call: TRBJ1-5; clone_size: -; v_call: TRBV7-9; cdr3_nt: TGTGCCAGCAGCTTATCTGGGGGGGCGGTTCAGCCCCAGCATTTT; cdr3_aa: CASSLSGGAVQPQHF
d_call: -; j_call: TRBJ1-1; clone_size: -; v_call: TRBV2; cdr3_nt: TGTGCCAGCAGTGAGATAGGGAGAGGGAACACTGAAGCTTTCTTT; cdr3_aa: CASSEIGRGNTEAFF
d_call: -; j_call: TRBJ2-1; clone_size: -; v_call: TRBV4-3; cdr3_nt: TGCGCCAGCAGCCCCCGGGGGGCCCCACAGTCTGATGAGCAGTTCTTC; cdr3_aa: CASSPRGAPQSDEQFF
d_call: -; j_call: TRBJ1-1; clone_size: medium-sized; v_call: TRBV19; cdr3_nt: TGTGCCAGTAGTATTTCAGGGTGGACTGAAGCTTTCTTT; cdr3_aa: CASSISGWTEAFF
d_call: TRBD2; j_call: TRBJ2-5; clone_size: few; v_call: TRBV11-3; cdr3_nt: TGTGCCAGCAGCTCCTCATTAGCGGGAGGTGGAGAGACCCAGTACTTC; cdr3_aa: CASSSSLAGGGETQYF